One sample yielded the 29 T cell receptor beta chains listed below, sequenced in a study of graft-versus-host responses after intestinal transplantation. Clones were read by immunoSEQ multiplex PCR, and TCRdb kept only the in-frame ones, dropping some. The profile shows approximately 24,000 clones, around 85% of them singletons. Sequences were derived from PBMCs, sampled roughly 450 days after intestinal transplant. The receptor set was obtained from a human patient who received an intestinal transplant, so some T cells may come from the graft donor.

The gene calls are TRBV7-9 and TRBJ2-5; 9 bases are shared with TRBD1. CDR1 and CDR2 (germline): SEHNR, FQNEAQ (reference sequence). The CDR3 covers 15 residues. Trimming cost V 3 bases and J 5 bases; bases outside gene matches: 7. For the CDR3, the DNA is TGTGCCAGCAGCTTTAGCACAGGGGGCCGGGAGACCCAGTACTTC. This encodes CASSFSTGGRETQYF.

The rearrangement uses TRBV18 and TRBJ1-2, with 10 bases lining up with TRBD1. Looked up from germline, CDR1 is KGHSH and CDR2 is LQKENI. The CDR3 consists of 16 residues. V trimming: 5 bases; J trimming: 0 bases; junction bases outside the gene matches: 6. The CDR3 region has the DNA TGTGCCAGCTCATTACGACAGGGGGCCGCTAACTATGGCTACACCTTC. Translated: CASSLRQGAANYGYTF.

The CDR3 DNA reads TGCAGCGTTTTGCAAGCTAGCAATCAGCCCCAGCATTTT. Translating gives CSVLQASNQPQHF. The chain links TRBV29-1 to TRBJ1-5; no definite D call. Germline lookup yields CDR1 SQVTM and CDR2 ANQGSEA. The CDR3 totals 13 residues. The V end was cut by 5 bases, the J end by 0 bases, with 8 bases between.

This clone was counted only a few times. The CDR3 region is CASSADHKPLTGELFF. The CDR3 region has the DNA TGTGCCAGCAGCGCTGACCATAAACCGTTAACCGGGGAGCTGTTTTTT. This chain joins TRBV9 and TRBJ2-2; D gene unclear. The CDR3 spans 16 residues. Per the germline V gene, CDR1 is SGDLS and CDR2 is YYNGEE. V shed 3 bases and J shed 5 bases, with 17 bases lying between them.

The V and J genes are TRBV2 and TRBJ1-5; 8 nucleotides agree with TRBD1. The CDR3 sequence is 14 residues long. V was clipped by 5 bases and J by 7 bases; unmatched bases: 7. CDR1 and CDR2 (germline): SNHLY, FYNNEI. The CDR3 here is CASSKQGGGQPQHF. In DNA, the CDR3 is TGTGCCAGCAGTAAACAGGGGGGAGGGCAGCCCCAGCATTTT.

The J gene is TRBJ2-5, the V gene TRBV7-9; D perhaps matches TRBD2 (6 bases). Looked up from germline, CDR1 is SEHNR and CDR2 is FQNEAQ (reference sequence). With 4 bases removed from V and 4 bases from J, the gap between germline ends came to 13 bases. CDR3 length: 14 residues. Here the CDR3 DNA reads TGTGCCAGCAGCTCAACGGGGGAACTAGAGACCCAGTACTTC. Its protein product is CASSSTGELETQYF.

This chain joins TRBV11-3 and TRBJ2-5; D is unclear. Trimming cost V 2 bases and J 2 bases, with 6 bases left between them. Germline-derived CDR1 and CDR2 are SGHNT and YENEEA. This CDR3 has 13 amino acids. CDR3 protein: CASSLRRQETQYF. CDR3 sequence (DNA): TGTGCCAGCAGCTTAAGGCGGCAAGAGACCCAGTACTTC.

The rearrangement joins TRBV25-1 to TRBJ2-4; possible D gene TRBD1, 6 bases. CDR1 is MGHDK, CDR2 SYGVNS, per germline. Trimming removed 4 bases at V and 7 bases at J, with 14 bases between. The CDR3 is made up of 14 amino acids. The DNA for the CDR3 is TGTGCCAGCAGTGCTGGACAGAAAGGGAACATTCAGTACTTC. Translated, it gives CASSAGQKGNIQYF.

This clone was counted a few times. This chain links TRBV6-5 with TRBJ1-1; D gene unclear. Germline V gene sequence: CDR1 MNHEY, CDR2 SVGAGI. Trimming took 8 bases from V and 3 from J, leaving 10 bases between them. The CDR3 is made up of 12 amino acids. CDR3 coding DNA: TGTGCCAGCGGGTTTGTGGACACTGAAGCTTTCTTT. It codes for CASGFVDTEAFF.

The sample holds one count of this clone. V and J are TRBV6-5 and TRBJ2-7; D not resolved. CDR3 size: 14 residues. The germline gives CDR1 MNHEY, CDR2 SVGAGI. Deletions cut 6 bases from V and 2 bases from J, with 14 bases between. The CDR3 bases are TGTGCCAGCAGCTTACAGATAAGAACCTACGAGCAGTACTTC. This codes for CASSLQIRTYEQYF.

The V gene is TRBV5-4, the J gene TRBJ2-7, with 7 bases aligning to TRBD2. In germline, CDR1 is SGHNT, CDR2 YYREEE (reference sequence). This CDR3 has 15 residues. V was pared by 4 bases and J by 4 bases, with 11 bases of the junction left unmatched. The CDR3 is CASSPPPGGQYEQYF. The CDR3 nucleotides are TGTGCCAGCAGCCCCCCTCCGGGAGGTCAATACGAGCAGTACTTC.

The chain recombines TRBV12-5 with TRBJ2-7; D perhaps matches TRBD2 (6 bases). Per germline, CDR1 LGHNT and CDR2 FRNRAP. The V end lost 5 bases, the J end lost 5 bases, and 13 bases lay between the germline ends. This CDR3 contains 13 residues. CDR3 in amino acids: CASGRDLVDEQYF. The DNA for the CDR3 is TGTGCTAGTGGTCGGGACTTGGTTGACGAGCAGTACTTC.

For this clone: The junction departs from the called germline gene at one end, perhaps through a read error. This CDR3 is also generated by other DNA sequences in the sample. As DNA, the CDR3 is TGCGCCACCAGCAGGGCGCGGGGGGCTTACGAGCAGTACTTC. Its protein is CATSRARGAYEQYF. The rearrangement links TRBV15 to TRBJ2-7, with TRBD2 matching 8 bases. This CDR3 contains 14 residues. The germline CDR1 and CDR2 sequences are LNHNV and YYDKDF (reference sequence). The variable domain in full, with the rest retrieved from reference TRBV15 and TRBJ2-7, is DAMVIQNPRYQVTQFGKPVTLSCSQTLNHNVMYWYQQKSSQAPKLLFHYYDKDFNNEADTPDNFQSRRPNTSFCFLDIRSPGLGDTAMYLCATSRARGAYEQYFGPGTRLTVT.

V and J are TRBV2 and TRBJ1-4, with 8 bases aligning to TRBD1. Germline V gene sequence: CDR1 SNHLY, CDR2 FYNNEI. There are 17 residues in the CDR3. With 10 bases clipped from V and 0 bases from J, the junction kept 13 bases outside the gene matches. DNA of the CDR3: TGTGCCACCCGGCGGACAGGGCTACAAGCAACTAATGAAAAACTGTTTTTT. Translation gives CATRRTGLQATNEKLFF.

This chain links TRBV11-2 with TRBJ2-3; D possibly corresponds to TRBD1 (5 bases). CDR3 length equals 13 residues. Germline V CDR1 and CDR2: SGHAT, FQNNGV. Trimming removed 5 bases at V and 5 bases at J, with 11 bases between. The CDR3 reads CASSPRTLDTQYF. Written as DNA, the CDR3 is TGTGCCAGCAGCCCCCGGACACTAGATACGCAGTATTTT.

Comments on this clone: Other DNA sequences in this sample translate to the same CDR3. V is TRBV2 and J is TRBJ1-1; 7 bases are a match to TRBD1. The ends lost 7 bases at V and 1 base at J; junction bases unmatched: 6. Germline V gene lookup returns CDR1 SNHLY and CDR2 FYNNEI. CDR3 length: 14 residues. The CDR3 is CASTRQGRNTEAFF. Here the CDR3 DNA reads TGTGCCAGCACCAGACAGGGCAGGAACACTGAAGCTTTCTTT. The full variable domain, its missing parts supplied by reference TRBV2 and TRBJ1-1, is EPEVTQTPSHQVTQMGQEVILRCVPISNHLYFYWYRQILGQKVEFLVSFYNNEISEKSEIFDDQFSVERPDGSNFTLKIRSTKLEDSAMYFCASTRQGRNTEAFFGQGTRLTVV.

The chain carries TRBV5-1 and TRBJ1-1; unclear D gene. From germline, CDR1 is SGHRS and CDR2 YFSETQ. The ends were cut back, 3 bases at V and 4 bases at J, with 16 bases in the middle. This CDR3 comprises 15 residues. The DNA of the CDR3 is TGCGCCAGCAGCTCGGCTAAGGTTGTAGGCACTGAAGCTTTCTTT. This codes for CASSSAKVVGTEAFF.

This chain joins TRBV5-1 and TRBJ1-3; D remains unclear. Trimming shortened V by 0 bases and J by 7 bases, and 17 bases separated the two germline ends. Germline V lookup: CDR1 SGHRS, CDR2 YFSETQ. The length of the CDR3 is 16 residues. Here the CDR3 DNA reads TGCGCCAGCAGCTTGGCTCCCGGCCCGCTAGGGAACACCATATATTTT. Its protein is CASSLAPGPLGNTIYF.

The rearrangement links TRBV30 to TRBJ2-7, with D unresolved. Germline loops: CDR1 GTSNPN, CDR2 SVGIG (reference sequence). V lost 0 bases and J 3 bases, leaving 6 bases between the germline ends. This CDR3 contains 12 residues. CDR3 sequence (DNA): TGTGCCTGGAGTGTACTCAGCTACGAGCAGTACTTC. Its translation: CAWSVLSYEQYF.

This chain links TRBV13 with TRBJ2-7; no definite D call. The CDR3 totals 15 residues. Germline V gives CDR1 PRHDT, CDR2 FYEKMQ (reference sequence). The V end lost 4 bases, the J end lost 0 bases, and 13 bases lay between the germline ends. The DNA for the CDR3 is TGTGCCAGCAGCTCCTCATTCTTCAGCTCCTACGAGCAGTACTTC. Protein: CASSSSFFSSYEQYF.

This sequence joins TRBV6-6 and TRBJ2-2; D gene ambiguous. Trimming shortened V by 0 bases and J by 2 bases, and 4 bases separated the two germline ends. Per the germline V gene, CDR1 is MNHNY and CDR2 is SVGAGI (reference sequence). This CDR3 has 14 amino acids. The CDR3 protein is CASSYSSNTGELFF. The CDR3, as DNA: TGTGCCAGCAGTTACTCTAGCAACACCGGGGAGCTGTTTTTT.

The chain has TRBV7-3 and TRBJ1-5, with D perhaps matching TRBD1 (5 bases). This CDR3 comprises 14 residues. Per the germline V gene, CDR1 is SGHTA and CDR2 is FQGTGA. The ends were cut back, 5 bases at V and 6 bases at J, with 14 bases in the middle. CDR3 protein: CASSPERGRQPQHF. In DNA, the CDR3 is TGTGCCAGCAGCCCCGAGAGGGGACGTCAGCCCCAGCATTTT.

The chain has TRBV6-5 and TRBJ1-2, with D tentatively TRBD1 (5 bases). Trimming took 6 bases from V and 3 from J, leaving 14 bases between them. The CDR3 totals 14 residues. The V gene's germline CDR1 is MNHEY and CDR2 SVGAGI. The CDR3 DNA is TGTGCCAGCAGGGGCCGGGGCAGCTACTATGGCTACACCTTC. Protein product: CASRGRGSYYGYTF.

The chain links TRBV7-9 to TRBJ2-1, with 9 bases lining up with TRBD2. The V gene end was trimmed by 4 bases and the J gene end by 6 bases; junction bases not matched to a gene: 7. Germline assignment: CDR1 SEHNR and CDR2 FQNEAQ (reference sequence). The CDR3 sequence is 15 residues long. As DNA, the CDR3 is TGTGCCAGCAGCTACGTGACTAGCGGAGCCAATGAGCAGTTCTTC. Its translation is CASSYVTSGANEQFF.

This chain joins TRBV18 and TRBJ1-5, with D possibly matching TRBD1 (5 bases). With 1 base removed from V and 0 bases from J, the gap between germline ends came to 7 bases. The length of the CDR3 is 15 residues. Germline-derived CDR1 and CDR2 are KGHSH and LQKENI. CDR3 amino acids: CASSPQGNSNQPQHF. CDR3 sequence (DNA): TGTGCCAGCTCACCACAGGGGAATAGCAATCAGCCCCAGCATTTT.

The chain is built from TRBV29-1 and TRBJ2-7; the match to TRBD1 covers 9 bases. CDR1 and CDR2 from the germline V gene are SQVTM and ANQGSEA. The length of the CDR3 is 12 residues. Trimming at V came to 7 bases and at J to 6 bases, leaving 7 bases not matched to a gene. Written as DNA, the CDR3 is TGCAGCGCATCAACAGGGGGCGGCGAGCAGTACTTC. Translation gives CSASTGGGEQYF.

The CDR3 coding sequence is TGTGCCAGCAGCTTCCCTTATAGCGGGAGGGCCCTGGCGGGGGAGCTGTTTTTT. This codes for CASSFPYSGRALAGELFF. The V call is TRBV7-9, the J call TRBJ2-2; 11 bases line up with TRBD2. Germline V gene sequence: CDR1 SEHNR, CDR2 FQNEAQ (reference sequence). The CDR3 spans 18 residues. V shed 3 bases, J shed 8 bases, and the junction held 14 bases outside the gene matches.

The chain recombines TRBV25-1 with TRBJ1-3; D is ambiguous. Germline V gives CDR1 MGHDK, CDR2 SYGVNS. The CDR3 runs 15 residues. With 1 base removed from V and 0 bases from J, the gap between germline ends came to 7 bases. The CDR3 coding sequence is TGTGCCAGCAGTGAATTTTCCACCTCTGGAAACACCATATATTTT. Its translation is CASSEFSTSGNTIYF. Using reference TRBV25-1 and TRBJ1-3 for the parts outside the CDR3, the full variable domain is EADIYQTPRYLVIGTGKKITLECSQTMGHDKMYWYQQDPGMELHLIHYSYGVNSTEKGDLSSESTVSRIRTEHFPLTLESARPSHTSQYLCASSEFSTSGNTIYFGEGSWLTVV.

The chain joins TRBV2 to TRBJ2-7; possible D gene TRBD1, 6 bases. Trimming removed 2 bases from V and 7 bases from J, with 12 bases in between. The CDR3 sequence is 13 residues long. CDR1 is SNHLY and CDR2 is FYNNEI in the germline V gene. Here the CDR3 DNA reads TGTGCCAGCAGTGAACGGTCAGGGGATGAGCAGTACTTC. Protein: CASSERSGDEQYF.